The rows below give T cell receptor beta chains drawn from one sample of a study of shared clonotypes between healthy human individuals. The data were produced by immunoSEQ multiplex PCR, yet TCRdb's version contains in-frame clones alone and is incomplete. Here the sample spans a few million clones, about 94% being singletons. The sample comprised naive CD4+ T cells sorted from blood. These TCRs come from a man younger than 35 in good health. Both conserved end residues are part of each CDR3. D genes are given only for firm matches. Clone size is not always given. Where it is, it says once, few, many or a class for expanded clones.

d_call: -; j_call: TRBJ2-5; v_call: TRBV29-1; clone_size: -; cdr3_nt: TGCAGCGCCGGCCACCCCCGGACCCAAGAGACCCAGTACTTC; cdr3_aa: CSAGHPRTQETQYF
d_call: TRBD1; j_call: TRBJ1-1; v_call: TRBV29-1; clone_size: -; cdr3_nt: TGCAGCGGCCTCGTACAGGGGGCGGGAATTGAAGCTTTCTTT; cdr3_aa: CSGLVQGAGIEAFF
d_call: TRBD1; j_call: TRBJ2-7; v_call: TRBV6-5; clone_size: -; cdr3_nt: TGTGCCAGCAGTTACGACAGGGCCTCCTACGAGCAGTACTTC; cdr3_aa: CASSYDRASYEQYF
d_call: -; j_call: TRBJ1-1; v_call: TRBV2; clone_size: -; cdr3_nt: TGTGCCAGCAGTGAAGGGTGGGGGAACACTGAAGCTTTCTTT; cdr3_aa: CASSEGWGNTEAFF
d_call: TRBD2; j_call: TRBJ2-2; v_call: TRBV7-8; clone_size: -; cdr3_nt: TGTGCCAGCAGCTTCCTAGCGGGAGGGCCCGGGGAGCTGTTTTTT; cdr3_aa: CASSFLAGGPGELFF
d_call: -; j_call: TRBJ2-6; v_call: TRBV12-5; clone_size: once; cdr3_nt: TGTGCTAGTGGTAGGTATTATGCAGGACAAAGTCGGGCCAACGTCCTGACTTTC; cdr3_aa: CASGRYYAGQSRANVLTF
d_call: TRBD1; j_call: TRBJ2-3; v_call: TRBV7-2; clone_size: -; cdr3_nt: TGTGCCAGCAGCTCAGGGGGAGCCCGCACAGATACGCAGTATTTT; cdr3_aa: CASSSGGARTDTQYF
d_call: TRBD2; j_call: TRBJ2-1; v_call: TRBV5-5; clone_size: -; cdr3_nt: TGTGCCAGCAGCTCCGGGACTAGCGCATACAATGAGCAGTTCTTC; cdr3_aa: CASSSGTSAYNEQFF
d_call: -; j_call: TRBJ1-1; v_call: TRBV6-4; clone_size: -; cdr3_nt: TGTGCCAGCAGTAGAGACAGGATGAACACTGAAGCTTTCTTT; cdr3_aa: CASSRDRMNTEAFF
d_call: -; j_call: TRBJ1-1; v_call: TRBV14; clone_size: -; cdr3_nt: TGTGCCAGCAGCCCGATCGGGGGGACTGAAGCTTTCTTT; cdr3_aa: CASSPIGGTEAFF
d_call: TRBD1; j_call: TRBJ1-2; v_call: TRBV20-1; clone_size: once; cdr3_nt: TGCAGTGGTAGAACAGGGGATGGCTACACCTTC; cdr3_aa: CSGRTGDGYTF
d_call: -; j_call: TRBJ1-1; v_call: TRBV4-2; clone_size: -; cdr3_nt: TGTGCCAGCAGCCAAGGTGGGGTCGACACTGAAGCTTTCTTT; cdr3_aa: CASSQGGVDTEAFF
d_call: TRBD2; j_call: TRBJ2-3; v_call: TRBV5-4; clone_size: -; cdr3_nt: TGTGCCAGCAGCTCTCAAGGCGCGGGAGCAGATACGCAGTATTTT; cdr3_aa: CASSSQGAGADTQYF
d_call: -; j_call: TRBJ2-3; v_call: TRBV7-2; clone_size: -; cdr3_nt: TGTGCCAGCAGCCGGGGGCGGGGCCCCGGTACAGATACGCAGTATTTT; cdr3_aa: CASSRGRGPGTDTQYF
d_call: -; j_call: TRBJ1-4; v_call: TRBV29-1; clone_size: -; cdr3_nt: TGCAGCGTTGAGGAGTGGGCAGGGGAAAAACTGTTTTTT; cdr3_aa: CSVEEWAGEKLFF
d_call: -; j_call: TRBJ1-6; v_call: TRBV2; clone_size: -; cdr3_nt: TGTGCCAGCAGTGGATCAGGGACCTCTAACTCACCCCTCCACTTT; cdr3_aa: CASSGSGTSNSPLHF
d_call: -; j_call: TRBJ1-1; v_call: TRBV10-3; clone_size: -; cdr3_nt: TGTGCCATCAGTGAGCAGGCGAACACTGAAGCTTTCTTT; cdr3_aa: CAISEQANTEAFF
d_call: TRBD2; j_call: TRBJ2-7; v_call: TRBV28; clone_size: -; cdr3_nt: TGTGCCAGCAGCAAAGCCGGGACTAGAAGCCTCGAGCAGTACTTC; cdr3_aa: CASSKAGTRSLEQYF
d_call: -; j_call: TRBJ2-7; v_call: TRBV5-1; clone_size: once; cdr3_nt: TGCGCCAGCAGCTTGCTTGTAGGCTACGAGCAGTACTTC; cdr3_aa: CASSLLVGYEQYF
d_call: -; j_call: TRBJ1-1; v_call: TRBV30; clone_size: -; cdr3_nt: TGTGCCTGGAAAAAGGCCCTGGACACTGAAGCTTTCTTT; cdr3_aa: CAWKKALDTEAFF
d_call: TRBD2; j_call: TRBJ2-3; v_call: TRBV5-1; clone_size: -; cdr3_nt: TGCGCCAGCAGCCCCAGGGTAGCGGGGGGGCCAGATACGCAGTATTTT; cdr3_aa: CASSPRVAGGPDTQYF
d_call: -; j_call: TRBJ1-2; v_call: TRBV28; clone_size: -; cdr3_nt: TGTGCCAGCAGCCTTATAGGACTAGGGGATGGCTACACCTTC; cdr3_aa: CASSLIGLGDGYTF